The present T cell receptor beta chain was sequenced within a study of blood T cell repertoires in COVID-19 (TCRdb year 2020). Describing the broader study: Samples from collaborators originated in the United States, Italy and Spain and spanned both the acute and convalescent phases of COVID-19. Where available, HLA class I and class II types were obtained from metadata supplied by the sample provider rather than from assay-based typing. Samples were obtained from the ongoing ImmuneRACE study (first 160 participants) and from over a thousand subjects provided by 6 global collaborators. Sample metadata almost always included a de-identified subject ID, COVID-19 status, age in years and sex. A freely available public database, intended as a resource for researchers studying the immune response to SARS-CoV-2, is where the repertoires were released. The prospective study material was composed of cDNA or gDNA derived from T cells, B-cell-depleted T cells, or PBMCs. Deeply sampled blood TCRbeta repertoires from subjects exposed to, actively infected with, or recovered from COVID-19 were included in the dataset.

Note on this clone: There is no known antigen for this receptor. No qualities accompany the bases; no much larger clone lies one base away.

CDR1 SQVTM and CDR2 ANQGSEA were looked up in the germline V gene. Reading from cysteine to phenylalanine, the CDR3 counts 14 amino acids. Only the CDR3 DNA stays, 42 bases, in frame from base 1. V and J lose 8 bases and 4 bases, and a span of 17 bases separates them. TCRbeta CDR3 regions were amplified from genomic DNA by means of the immunoSEQ Assay, a bias-controlled multiplex PCR. For the original study's pipeline: Within the assay, amplification of reference gene primers was used to estimate how many nucleated cells each sample contained. To quantify the absolute abundance of each unique TCRbeta CDR3 rearrangement, sequence reads were collapsed and filtered. Productive Simpson clonality was computed per sample as the square root of Simpson's diversity index over productive rearrangements. Held by TCRdb, this immuneACCESS table contains in-frame sequences only and omits some clones. Under half of the omission traces to an unresolved V gene where checked; the cause of the rest is unknown. V and J calls and clone size are given by that table; D and trimming were obtained from the DNA. The sample contains roughly 200,000 clones, 70% to 90% of them found a single time. Around a fifth of the sample belongs to the ten largest clones.

Summary of the overall study and its limitations: Clinical and demographic metadata were provided uncurated, with the amount varying by source and participant.

Each collaborating institution followed its own protocols to collect whole blood in K2EDTA tubes. For TCRbeta analysis, collaborators shipped samples as frozen whole blood, isolated PBMCs, or DNA extracted from either of those sample types. Material: peripheral blood. The chain employs TRBV29-1 and TRBJ2-2; there is no confident call for the D gene. The origin of this receptor is a man in his sixties with active or convalescent COVID-19. For the CDR3, the sequence is CSPQRYQITGELFF. At the DNA level, the sequence is TGCAGCCCTCAGAGGTATCAAATCACCGGGGAGCTGTTTTTT.